A selection of T cell receptor beta chains follows, all from one sample in a study of shared clonotypes between healthy human individuals. Measured with immunoSEQ multiplex PCR; TCRdb has only the in-frame clones, and not every one. Of 2,100,000 or so clones in the sample, around 95% were seen once. The sample comprised naive CD4+ T cells sorted from blood. These receptors came from a man aged 18-30 years in good health. Both conserved end residues are part of each CDR3. A D gene is named only where the DNA matches it firmly. Where a row states a size, it is once, few, many or the class of an expanded clone; other rows omit it.

>TRBJ2-7|TRBV6-6|NA|NA
CASGRSSYEQYF
TGTGCCAGCGGCAGGAGCTCCTACGAGCAGTACTTC
>TRBJ1-2|TRBV6-1|NA|NA
CATSREYPTYGYTF
TGTGCCACAAGCAGGGAGTACCCTACCTATGGCTACACCTTC
>TRBJ2-1|TRBV5-4|NA|NA
CASSLEGRGGYNEQFF
TGTGCCAGCAGCTTGGAGGGCAGGGGAGGTTACAATGAGCAGTTCTTC
>TRBJ2-7|TRBV30|NA|NA
CACTGRYEQYF
TGTGCCTGCACCGGGCGGTACGAGCAGTACTTC
>TRBJ1-4|TRBV6-1|NA|NA
CASRGGLDLFF
TGTGCCAGCAGAGGCGGGTTGGATCTGTTTTTT
>TRBJ2-5|TRBV19|TRBD2|NA
CASSIQRGLLETQYF
TGTGCCAGTAGTATACAGCGGGGCCTCTTAGAGACCCAGTACTTC
>TRBJ1-3|TRBV7-9|NA|NA
CASSYPRGAGNTIYF
TGTGCCAGCAGCTACCCCAGAGGGGCTGGAAACACCATATATTTT
>TRBJ2-2|TRBV5-8|TRBD2|NA
CASSLRPSGKSNTGELFF
TGTGCCAGCAGCTTGAGGCCTAGCGGGAAATCGAACACCGGGGAGCTGTTTTTT
>TRBJ2-4|TRBV7-2|TRBD1|NA
CASSSDSTGGANEKNIQYF
TGTGCCAGCAGCTCCGACTCGACAGGGGGCGCAAATGAGAAAAACATTCAGTACTTC
>TRBJ1-5|TRBV28|TRBD1|once
CASSLSGSGGPGGAEPQHF
TGTGCCAGCAGTTTATCAGGGTCTGGCGGGCCAGGGGGTGCGGAGCCCCAGCATTTT
>TRBJ2-3|TRBV6-1|NA|NA
CASRITDTQYF
TGTGCCAGCAGAATCACAGATACGCAGTATTTT
>TRBJ1-2|TRBV5-1|NA|NA
CASGPRADYGYTF
TGCGCCAGCGGGCCCAGGGCCGACTATGGCTACACCTTC
>TRBJ1-2|TRBV19|NA|NA
CASTRPPLLGDKPANYGYTF
TGTGCCAGTACCCGACCGCCTCTCCTCGGAGATAAGCCAGCTAACTATGGCTACACCTTC
>TRBJ2-5|TRBV29-1|NA|NA
CSVEKSPRNYQETQYF
TGCAGCGTTGAAAAGAGTCCCCGAAATTACCAAGAGACCCAGTACTTC
>TRBJ2-7|TRBV6-5|NA|NA
CASSSATTDQYF
TGTGCCAGCAGTTCAGCAACGACAGATCAGTACTTC
>TRBJ1-1|TRBV6-5|NA|NA
CASSRRDEAFF
TGTGCCAGCAGCCGGCGCGATGAAGCTTTCTTT